This TCR beta chain emerged from a study of T cell responses to AZD1222 COVID-19 vaccine. Study outcomes and limitations: With two AZD1222 doses given, Spike-specific TCR breadth and depth both rose. Spike was spanned by vaccine-associated CD4 TCRs, which were dominant at 160-218 and 743-854. Repertoires were obtained only post-peak T cell response.

Second-dose groups at about 4 or about 12 weeks were pooled. Trimming took 3 bases from V and 4 from J, leaving 19 bases between them. Germline CDR1 is LGHDT and CDR2 is YNNKEL (reference sequence). This CDR3 has 16 amino acids. Points on this clone: Its antigen is unknown.

The protocol was immunoSEQ multiplex PCR, while the TCRdb copy is restricted to in-frame clones and leaves out a portion. The table shows roughly 150,000 clones, with about nine tenths occurring only once. The V gene is TRBV3-1 (or the pseudogene TRBV3-2), the J gene TRBJ2-7; the D call may be TRBD1 or TRBD2 (5 bases each). The receptor was derived from an adult who received the AZD1222 COVID-19 vaccine. Sequenced here: peripheral blood, sampled 28 days after the second AZD1222 dose. The CDR3 is CASSHARDQSPYEQYF. CDR3 nucleotide sequence: TGTGCCAGCAGCCATGCACGGGACCAATCGCCTTACGAGCAGTACTTC.